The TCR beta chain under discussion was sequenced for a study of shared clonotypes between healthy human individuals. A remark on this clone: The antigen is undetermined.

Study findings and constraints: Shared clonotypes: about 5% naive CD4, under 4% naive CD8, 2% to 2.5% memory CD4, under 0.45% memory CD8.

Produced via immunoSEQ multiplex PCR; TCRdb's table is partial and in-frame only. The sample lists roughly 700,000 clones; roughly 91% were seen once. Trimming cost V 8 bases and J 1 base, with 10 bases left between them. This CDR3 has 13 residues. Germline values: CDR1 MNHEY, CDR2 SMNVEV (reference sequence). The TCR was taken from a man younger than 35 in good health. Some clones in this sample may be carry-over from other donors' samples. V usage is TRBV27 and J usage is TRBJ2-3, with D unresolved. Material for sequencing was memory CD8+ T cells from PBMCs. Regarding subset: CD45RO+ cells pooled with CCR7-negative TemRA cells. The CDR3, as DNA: TGTGCCAGCCGCCGATTTCGCACAGATACGCAGTATTTT. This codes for CASRRFRTDTQYF.